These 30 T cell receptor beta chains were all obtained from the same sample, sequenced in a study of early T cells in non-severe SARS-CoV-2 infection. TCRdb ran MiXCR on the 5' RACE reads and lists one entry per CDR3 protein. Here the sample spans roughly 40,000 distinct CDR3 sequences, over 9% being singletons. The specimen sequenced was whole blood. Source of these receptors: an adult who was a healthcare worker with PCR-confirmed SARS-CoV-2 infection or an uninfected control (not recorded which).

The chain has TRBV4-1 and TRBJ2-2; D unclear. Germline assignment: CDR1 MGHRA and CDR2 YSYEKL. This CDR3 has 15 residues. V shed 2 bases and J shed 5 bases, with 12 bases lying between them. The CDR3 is CASSQSRTGTGELFF. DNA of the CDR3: TGCGCCAGCAGCCAATCACGGACGGGTACCGGGGAGCTGTTTTTT.

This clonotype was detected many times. This CDR3 is CASSLARQGTDTQYF. Written as DNA, the CDR3 is TGTGCCAGCAGCTTAGCGCGGCAGGGGACAGATACGCAGTATTTT. This chain uses TRBV7-2 with TRBJ2-3, with D possibly being TRBD1 (6 bases). The CDR3 spans 15 residues. Trimming left V 0 bases short and J 3 bases short, with 10 bases between. Germline CDR1 is SGHTA and CDR2 is FQGNSA.

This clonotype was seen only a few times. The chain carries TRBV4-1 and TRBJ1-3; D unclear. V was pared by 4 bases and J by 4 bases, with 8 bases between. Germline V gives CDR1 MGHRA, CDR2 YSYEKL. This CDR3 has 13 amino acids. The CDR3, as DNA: TGCGCCAGCAGCCCTTACGGAGGAAACACCATATATTTT. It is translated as CASSPYGGNTIYF.

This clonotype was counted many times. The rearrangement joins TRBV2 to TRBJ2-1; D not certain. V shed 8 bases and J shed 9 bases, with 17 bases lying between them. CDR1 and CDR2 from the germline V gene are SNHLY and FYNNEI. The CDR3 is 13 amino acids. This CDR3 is CASGRGGPGEQFF. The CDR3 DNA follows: TGTGCCAGCGGTCGAGGCGGTCCGGGTGAGCAGTTCTTC.

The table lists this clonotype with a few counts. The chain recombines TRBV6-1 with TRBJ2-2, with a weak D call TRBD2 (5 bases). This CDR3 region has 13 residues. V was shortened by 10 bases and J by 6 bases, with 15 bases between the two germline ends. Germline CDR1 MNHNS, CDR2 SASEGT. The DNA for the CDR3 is TGTGCCACAGAGCCGAAGAGGGCCGGGGAGCTGTTTTTT. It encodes CATEPKRAGELFF.

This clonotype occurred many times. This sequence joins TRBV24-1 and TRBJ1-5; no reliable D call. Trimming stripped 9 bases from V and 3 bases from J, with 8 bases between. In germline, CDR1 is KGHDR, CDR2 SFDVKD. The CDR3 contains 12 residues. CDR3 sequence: CATADFNQPQHF. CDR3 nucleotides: TGTGCCACCGCGGATTTCAATCAGCCCCAGCATTTT.

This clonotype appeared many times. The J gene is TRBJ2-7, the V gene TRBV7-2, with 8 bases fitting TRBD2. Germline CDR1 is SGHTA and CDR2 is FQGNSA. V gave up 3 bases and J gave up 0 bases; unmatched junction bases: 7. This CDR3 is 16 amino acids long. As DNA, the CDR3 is TGTGCCAGCAGCTTCTCTTCTAGCGGGCTCTCCTACGAGCAGTACTTC. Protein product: CASSFSSSGLSYEQYF.

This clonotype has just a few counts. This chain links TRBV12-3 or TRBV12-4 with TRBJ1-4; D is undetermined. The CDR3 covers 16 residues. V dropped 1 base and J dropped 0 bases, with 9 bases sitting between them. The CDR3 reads CASSLVRPATNEKLFF. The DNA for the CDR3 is TGTGCCAGCAGTTTAGTACGCCCTGCAACTAATGAAAAACTGTTTTTT.

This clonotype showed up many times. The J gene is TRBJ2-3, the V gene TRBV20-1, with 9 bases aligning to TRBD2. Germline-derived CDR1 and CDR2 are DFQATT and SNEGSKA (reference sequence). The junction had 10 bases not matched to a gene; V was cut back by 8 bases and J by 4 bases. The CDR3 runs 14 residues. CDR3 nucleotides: TGCAGTCCCCAGCGGACTAGCGTTTCAGATACGCAGTATTTT. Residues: CSPQRTSVSDTQYF.

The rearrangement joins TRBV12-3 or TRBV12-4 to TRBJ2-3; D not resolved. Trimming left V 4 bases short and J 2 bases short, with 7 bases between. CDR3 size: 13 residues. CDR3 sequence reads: CASSYDHTDTQYF. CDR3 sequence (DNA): TGTGCCAGCAGTTATGACCACACAGATACGCAGTATTTT.

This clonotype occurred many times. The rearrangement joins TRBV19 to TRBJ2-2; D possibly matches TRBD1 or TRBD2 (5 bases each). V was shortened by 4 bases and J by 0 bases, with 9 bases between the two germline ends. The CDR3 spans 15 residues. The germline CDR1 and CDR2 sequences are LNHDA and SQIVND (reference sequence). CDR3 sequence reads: CASSRGTANTGELFF. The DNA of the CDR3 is TGTGCCAGTAGTAGAGGGACGGCGAACACCGGGGAGCTGTTTTTT.

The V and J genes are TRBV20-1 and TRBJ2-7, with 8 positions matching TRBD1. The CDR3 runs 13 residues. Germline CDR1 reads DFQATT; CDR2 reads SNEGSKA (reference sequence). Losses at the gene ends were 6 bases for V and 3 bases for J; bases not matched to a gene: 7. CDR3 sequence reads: CSAAGDRYYEQYF. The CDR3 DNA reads TGCAGTGCAGCCGGGGACAGGTACTACGAGCAGTACTTC.

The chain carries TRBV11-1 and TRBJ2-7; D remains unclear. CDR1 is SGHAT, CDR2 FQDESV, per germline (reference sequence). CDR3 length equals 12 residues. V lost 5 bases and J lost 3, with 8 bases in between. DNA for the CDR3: TGTGCCAGCAGCGCGGATCACTACGAGCAGTACTTC. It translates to CASSADHYEQYF.

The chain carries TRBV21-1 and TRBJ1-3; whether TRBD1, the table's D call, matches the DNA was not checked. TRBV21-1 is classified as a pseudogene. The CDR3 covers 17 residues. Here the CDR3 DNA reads TGTGCCAGCAGCAGTATGGGGGACAGCTTCTCTGGAAACACCATATATTTT. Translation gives CASSSMGDSFSGNTIYF.

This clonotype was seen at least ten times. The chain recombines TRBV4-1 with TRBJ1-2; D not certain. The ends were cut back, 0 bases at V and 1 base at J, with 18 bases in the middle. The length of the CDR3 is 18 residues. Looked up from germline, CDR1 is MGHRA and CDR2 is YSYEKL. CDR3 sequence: CASSQDFPENQINYGYTF. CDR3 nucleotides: TGCGCCAGCAGCCAAGATTTCCCTGAGAACCAGATTAACTATGGCTACACCTTC.

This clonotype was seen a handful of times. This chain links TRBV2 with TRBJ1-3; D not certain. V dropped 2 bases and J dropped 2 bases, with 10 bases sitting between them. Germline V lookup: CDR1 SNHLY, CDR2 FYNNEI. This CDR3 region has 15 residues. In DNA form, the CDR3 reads TGTGCCAGCAGTGAACCGGGGTCGGCTGGAAACACCATATATTTT. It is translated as CASSEPGSAGNTIYF. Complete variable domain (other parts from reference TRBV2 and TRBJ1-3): EPEVTQTPSHQVTQMGQEVILRCVPISNHLYFYWYRQILGQKVEFLVSFYNNEISEKSEIFDDQFSVERPDGSNFTLKIRSTKLEDSAMYFCASSEPGSAGNTIYFGEGSWLTVV.

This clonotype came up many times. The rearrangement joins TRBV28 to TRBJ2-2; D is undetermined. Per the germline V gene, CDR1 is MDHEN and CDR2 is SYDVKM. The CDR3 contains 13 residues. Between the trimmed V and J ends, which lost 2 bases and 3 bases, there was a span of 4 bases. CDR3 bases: TGTGCCAGCAGTTTAGCGTACACCGGGGAGCTGTTTTTT. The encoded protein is CASSLAYTGELFF. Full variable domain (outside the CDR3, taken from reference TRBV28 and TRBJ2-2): DVKVTQSSRYLVKRTGEKVFLECVQDMDHENMFWYRQDPGLGLRLIYFSYDVKMKEKGDIPEGYSVSREKKERFSLILESASTNQTSMYLCASSLAYTGELFFGEGSRLTVL.

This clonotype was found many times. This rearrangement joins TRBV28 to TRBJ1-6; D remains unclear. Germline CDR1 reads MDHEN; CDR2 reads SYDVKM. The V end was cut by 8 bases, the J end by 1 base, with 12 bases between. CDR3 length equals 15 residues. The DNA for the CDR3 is TGTGCCAGCGAGAGTCGGTCATCCTATAATTCACCCCTCCACTTT. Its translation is CASESRSSYNSPLHF.

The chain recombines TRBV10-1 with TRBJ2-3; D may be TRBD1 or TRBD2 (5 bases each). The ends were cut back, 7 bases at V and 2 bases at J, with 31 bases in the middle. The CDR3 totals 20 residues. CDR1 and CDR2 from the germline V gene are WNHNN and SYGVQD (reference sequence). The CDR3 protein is CASTIFCRDERRLNTDTQYF. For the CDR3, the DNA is TGCGCCAGCACCATCTTCTGTCGGGACGAAAGACGCCTAAACACAGATACGCAGTATTTT.

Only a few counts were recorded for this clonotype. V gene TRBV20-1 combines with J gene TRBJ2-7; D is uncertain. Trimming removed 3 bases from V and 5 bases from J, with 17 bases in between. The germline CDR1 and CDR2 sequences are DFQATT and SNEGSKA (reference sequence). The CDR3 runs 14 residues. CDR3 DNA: TGCAGTGCTAGGCCCCTGGGCGCGGCGGACGAGCAGTACTTC. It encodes CSARPLGAADEQYF.

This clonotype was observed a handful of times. The chain's CDR3 is CSARDHWVEQETQYF. CDR3 nucleotides: TGCAGTGCTAGAGATCACTGGGTTGAACAAGAGACCCAGTACTTC. The chain employs TRBV20-1 and TRBJ2-5; D gene ambiguous. Trimming pared 0 bases from V and 2 bases from J, leaving 13 bases between. The CDR3 totals 15 residues. Germline loops: CDR1 DFQATT, CDR2 SNEGSKA (reference sequence).

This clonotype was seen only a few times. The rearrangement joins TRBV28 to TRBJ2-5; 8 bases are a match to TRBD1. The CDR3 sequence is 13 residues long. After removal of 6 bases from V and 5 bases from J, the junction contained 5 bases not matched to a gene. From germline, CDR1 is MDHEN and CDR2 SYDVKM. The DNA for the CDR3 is TGTGCCAGCAGCGCACAGGGGGACGAGACCCAGTACTTC. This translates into CASSAQGDETQYF.

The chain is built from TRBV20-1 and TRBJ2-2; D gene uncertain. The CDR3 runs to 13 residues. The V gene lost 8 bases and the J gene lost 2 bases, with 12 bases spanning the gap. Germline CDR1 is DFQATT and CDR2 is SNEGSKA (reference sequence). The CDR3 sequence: CSCTQTNTGELFF. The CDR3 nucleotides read TGCAGTTGCACACAGACTAACACCGGGGAGCTGTTTTTT.

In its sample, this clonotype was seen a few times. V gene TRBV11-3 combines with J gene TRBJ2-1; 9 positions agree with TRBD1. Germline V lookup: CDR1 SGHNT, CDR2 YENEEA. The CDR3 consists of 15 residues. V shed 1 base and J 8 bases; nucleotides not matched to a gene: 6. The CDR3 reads CASSLGTGVLDEQFF. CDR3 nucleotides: TGTGCCAGCAGCTTAGGGACAGGGGTTTTGGATGAGCAGTTCTTC.

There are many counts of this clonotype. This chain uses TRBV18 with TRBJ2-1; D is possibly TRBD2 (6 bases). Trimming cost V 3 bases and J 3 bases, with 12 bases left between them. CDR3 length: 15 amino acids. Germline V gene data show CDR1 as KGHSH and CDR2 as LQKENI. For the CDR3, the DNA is TGTGCCAGCTCACCCTGGGACTCGAGCTACAATGAGCAGTTCTTC. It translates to CASSPWDSSYNEQFF.

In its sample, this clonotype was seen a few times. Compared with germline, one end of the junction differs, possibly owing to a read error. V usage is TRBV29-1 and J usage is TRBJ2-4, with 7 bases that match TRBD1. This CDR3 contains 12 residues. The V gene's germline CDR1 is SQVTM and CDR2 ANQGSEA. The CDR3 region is CSVEGDSGEKYF. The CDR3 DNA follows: TGCAGCGTGGAAGGGGACAGTGGCGAAAAGTACTTC. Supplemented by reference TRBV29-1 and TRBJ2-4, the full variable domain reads SAVISQKPSRDICQRGTSLTIQCQVDSQVTMMFWYRQQPGQSLTLIATANQGSEATYESGFVIDKFPISRPNLTFSTLTVSNMSPEDSSIYLCSVEGDSGEKYFGAGTRLSVL.

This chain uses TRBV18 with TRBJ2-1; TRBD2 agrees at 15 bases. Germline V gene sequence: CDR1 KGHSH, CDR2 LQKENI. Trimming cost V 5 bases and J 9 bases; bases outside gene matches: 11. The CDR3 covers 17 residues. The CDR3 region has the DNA TGTGCCAGCTCAAGCCGGGGGACTAGCGGGGGGCCGCCTGAGCAGTTCTTC. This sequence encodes CASSSRGTSGGPPEQFF.

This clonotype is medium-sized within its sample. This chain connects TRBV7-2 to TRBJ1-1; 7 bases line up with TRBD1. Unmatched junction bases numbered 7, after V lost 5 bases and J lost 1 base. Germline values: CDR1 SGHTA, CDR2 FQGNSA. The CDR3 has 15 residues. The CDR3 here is CASSPQTGRNTEAFF. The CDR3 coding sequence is TGTGCCAGCAGCCCCCAGACAGGGCGGAACACTGAAGCTTTCTTT.

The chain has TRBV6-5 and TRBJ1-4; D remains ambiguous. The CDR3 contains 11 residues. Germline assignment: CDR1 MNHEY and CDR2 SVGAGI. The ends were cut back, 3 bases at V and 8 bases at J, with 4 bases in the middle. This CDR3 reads CASSYHEKLFF. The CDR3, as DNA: TGTGCCAGCAGTTATCACGAAAAACTGTTTTTT.

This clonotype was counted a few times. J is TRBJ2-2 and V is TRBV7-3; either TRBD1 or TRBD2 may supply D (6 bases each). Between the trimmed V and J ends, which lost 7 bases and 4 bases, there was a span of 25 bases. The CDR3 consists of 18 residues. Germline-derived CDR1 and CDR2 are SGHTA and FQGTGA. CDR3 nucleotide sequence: TGTGCCAGCACCAAGGGGGGAGAGAGACTAGATCTCACCGGGGAGCTGTTTTTT. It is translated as CASTKGGERLDLTGELFF.